The 21 T cell receptor beta chains given below trace back to one sample, sequenced in a study of blood T cell repertoires in COVID-19 (dated by TCRdb to the early 2020s). The method was the immunoSEQ multiplex PCR assay. The table comes from immuneACCESS by way of TCRdb, which keeps in-frame sequences with V and J called. Part of the clones is missing from these tables; in studies checked, under half for an unresolved V gene and the rest for unknown reasons. Recorded for this sample are approximately 230,000 clones; approximately 80% of them occurred a single time. The top ten clones comprise 3% to 4% of the sample. The sequencing input was peripheral blood. These receptors were taken from a woman between 40 and 55 years old with active or convalescent COVID-19.

The chain joins TRBV6-5 to TRBJ1-2; D gene unclear. V was shortened by 6 bases and J by 5 bases, with 7 bases between the two germline ends. Germline-derived CDR1 and CDR2 are MNHEY and SVGAGI. The CDR3 loop spans 11 amino acids. The CDR3 region is CASSQRYGYTF. For the CDR3, the DNA is TGTGCCAGCAGCCAACGGTATGGCTACACCTTC.

Here the CDR3 DNA reads TGTGCCAGCAGCCTGGGACTAGCGGGGCCGGATACGCAGTATTTT. Its translation is CASSLGLAGPDTQYF. The rearrangement joins TRBV16 to TRBJ2-3; 13 bases line up with TRBD2. The CDR3 is 15 amino acids. V shed 4 bases and J 6 bases; nucleotides not matched to a gene: 4. Germline-derived CDR1 and CDR2 are KGHSY and FQNENV.

V is TRBV28 and J is TRBJ1-6; a weak D match, TRBD1 (5 bases). Between the trimmed V and J ends, which lost 5 bases and 3 bases, there was a span of 11 bases. Germline V CDR1 and CDR2: MDHEN, SYDVKM. This CDR3 is 15 amino acids long. The CDR3: CASSGAVSYNSPLHF. In nucleotides, the CDR3 is TGTGCCAGCAGTGGGGCGGTAAGCTATAATTCACCCCTCCACTTT. Complete variable domain (other parts from reference TRBV28 and TRBJ1-6): DVKVTQSSRYLVKRTGEKVFLECVQDMDHENMFWYRQDPGLGLRLIYFSYDVKMKEKGDIPEGYSVSREKKERFSLILESASTNQTSMYLCASSGAVSYNSPLHFGNGTRLTVT.

The gene calls are TRBV7-9 and TRBJ1-6, with 7 bases aligning to TRBD1. The germline V gene has CDR1 SEHNR and CDR2 FQNEAQ (reference sequence). J was trimmed by 7 bases and V by 8 bases; bases with no gene match: 8. This CDR3 contains 14 residues. This chain's CDR3 is CASGAGTENSPLHF. The CDR3 DNA reads TGTGCCAGCGGAGCCGGGACAGAGAATTCACCCCTCCACTTT.

This clone was seen just once. V and J are TRBV28 and TRBJ1-1; D gene ambiguous. The CDR3 length is 15 residues. Germline-derived CDR1 and CDR2 are MDHEN and SYDVKM. The V end lost 6 bases, the J end lost 2 bases, and 16 bases lay between the germline ends. In nucleotides, the CDR3 is TGTGCCAGCAGCCCCACGGGAGGGCTTAACACTGAAGCTTTCTTT. Protein product: CASSPTGGLNTEAFF.

This chain links TRBV10-2 with TRBJ1-5; weak D call: TRBD1 (5 bases). The germline V and J ends were trimmed by 0 bases and 6 bases, with 9 bases remaining between them. Per the germline V gene, CDR1 is WSHSY and CDR2 is SAAADI. This CDR3 comprises 14 residues. This CDR3 is CASSESLGGQPQHF. As DNA, the CDR3 is TGCGCCAGCAGTGAGTCGCTGGGGGGTCAGCCCCAGCATTTT.

This chain connects TRBV4-1 to TRBJ2-7; the D is unclear. The germline CDR1 and CDR2 sequences are MGHRA and YSYEKL. The CDR3 sequence is 13 residues long. Trimming cost V 1 base and J 4 bases, with 8 bases left between them. This chain's CDR3 is CASSQGGEYEQYF. CDR3 nucleotides: TGCGCCAGCAGCCAAGGAGGAGAGTACGAGCAGTACTTC.

The chain joins TRBV10-3 to TRBJ2-7, with TRBD1 matching over 8 bases. This CDR3 has 11 residues. Germline V gene sequence: CDR1 ENHRY, CDR2 SYGVKD. The trim removed 8 bases at V and 3 bases at J, leaving 0 bases unmatched. The CDR3 reads CAIGQGYEQYF. The CDR3 DNA is TGTGCCATCGGACAGGGCTACGAGCAGTACTTC.

This chain connects TRBV9 to TRBJ1-6; TRBD1 agrees at 7 bases. Germline V CDR1 and CDR2: SGDLS, YYNGEE. The CDR3 loop spans 14 amino acids. After removal of 7 bases from V and 5 bases from J, the junction contained 6 bases not matched to a gene. CDR3 bases: TGTGCCAGCGGATTCGGACAGGATAATTCACCCCTCCACTTT. This encodes CASGFGQDNSPLHF.

V gene TRBV11-2 combines with J gene TRBJ2-2; D is uncertain. V lost 4 bases and J lost 0, with 6 bases in between. Germline assignment: CDR1 SGHAT and CDR2 FQNNGV. This CDR3 contains 14 residues. The CDR3 spells CASSWQTNTGELFF. The DNA for the CDR3 is TGTGCCAGCAGCTGGCAGACGAACACCGGGGAGCTGTTTTTT.

This sequence joins TRBV28 and TRBJ1-5, with D possibly TRBD1 on 6 matching bases. The CDR3 covers 15 residues. The V end lost 6 bases, the J end lost 2 bases, and 14 bases lay between the germline ends. Germline V CDR1 and CDR2: MDHEN, SYDVKM. CDR3 in amino acids: CASRLQGSGNQPQHF. DNA for the CDR3: TGTGCCAGCAGGCTACAGGGTAGTGGCAATCAGCCCCAGCATTTT.

CDR3 loop: CASSYTSEGRNTEAFF. The DNA for the CDR3 is TGTGCCAGCAGTTACACGTCGGAGGGAAGGAACACTGAAGCTTTCTTT. The chain uses TRBV6-5 and TRBJ1-1; no clear D. CDR1 and CDR2 (germline): MNHEY, SVGAGI. The CDR3 has 16 amino acids. The germline V and J ends were trimmed by 2 bases and 1 base, with 14 bases remaining between them.

This clone has only a few counts. This rearrangement joins TRBV5-6 to TRBJ1-6, with D tentatively TRBD1 (5 bases). Germline V lookup: CDR1 SGHDT, CDR2 YYEEEE. The CDR3 has 12 amino acids. V was clipped by 7 bases and J by 9 bases, with 11 bases between them. The CDR3 DNA reads TGTGCCAGCTTGAACGGGGGTTCACCCCTCCACTTT. It yields the protein CASLNGGSPLHF.

The rearrangement uses TRBV19 and TRBJ2-2; D remains unclear. CDR3 length: 12 residues. V was pared by 5 bases and J by 7 bases, with 8 bases between. Looked up from germline, CDR1 is LNHDA and CDR2 is SQIVND (reference sequence). DNA for the CDR3: TGTGCCAGTAGTTTTAGCTTCGGGGAGCTGTTTTTT. This codes for CASSFSFGELFF.

The J gene is TRBJ1-4, the V gene TRBV7-9; D gene ambiguous. The germline V and J ends were trimmed by 1 base and 8 bases, with 14 bases remaining between them. The CDR3 extends over 15 amino acids. Germline V gene lookup returns CDR1 SEHNR and CDR2 FQNEAQ (reference sequence). The CDR3 loop is CASSLGSGRQEKLFF. The CDR3 nucleotides read TGTGCCAGCAGCTTAGGATCGGGGAGGCAAGAAAAACTGTTTTTT.

The gene calls are TRBV5-4 and TRBJ1-4; D possibly corresponds to TRBD1 (6 bases). The CDR3 is 15 residues long. Trimming stripped 0 bases from V and 5 bases from J, with 11 bases between. Per germline, CDR1 SGHNT and CDR2 YYREEE (reference sequence). CDR3: CASSLGWGPNEKLFF. CDR3 in DNA: TGTGCCAGCAGCTTGGGGTGGGGGCCGAATGAAAAACTGTTTTTT.

This rearrangement joins TRBV7-9 to TRBJ1-2; 7 bases are a match to TRBD1. V lost 3 bases, J lost 1 base, and 2 bases stayed unmatched. The CDR3 loop spans 14 amino acids. Germline V gene lookup returns CDR1 SEHNR and CDR2 FQNEAQ (reference sequence). The CDR3: CASSFQGDNYGYTF. In DNA form, the CDR3 reads TGTGCCAGCAGCTTCCAGGGGGATAACTATGGCTACACCTTC.

The V call is TRBV4-1, the J call TRBJ1-2; unclear D gene. CDR1 is MGHRA, CDR2 YSYEKL, per germline. The CDR3 sequence is 17 residues long. V lost 0 bases and J lost 0, with 14 bases in between. The CDR3 loop is CASSQEGRAASNYGYTF. In DNA form, the CDR3 reads TGCGCCAGCAGCCAAGAAGGTCGTGCAGCGTCTAACTATGGCTACACCTTC.

The rearrangement links TRBV15 to TRBJ2-2; TRBD2 matches at 11 bases. Trimming took 0 bases from V and 1 from J; bases not matched to a gene: 1. The CDR3 extends over 17 amino acids. Germline CDR1 and CDR2: LNHNV and YYDKDF (reference sequence). For the CDR3, the DNA is TGTGCCACCAGCAGAGAGGGGACTAGCGGGAACACCGGGGAGCTGTTTTTT. It yields the protein CATSREGTSGNTGELFF. Full variable domain (missing parts from reference TRBV15 and TRBJ2-2): DAMVIQNPRYQVTQFGKPVTLSCSQTLNHNVMYWYQQKSSQAPKLLFHYYDKDFNNEADTPDNFQSRRPNTSFCFLDIRSPGLGDTAMYLCATSREGTSGNTGELFFGEGSRLTVL.

The chain uses TRBV6-4 and TRBJ2-2; TRBD2 might be the D (6 bases). Trimming took 6 bases from V and 3 from J, leaving 11 bases between them. CDR1 is MRHNA, CDR2 SNTAGT, per germline. The CDR3 has 14 residues. In DNA form, the CDR3 reads TGTGCCAGCAGAAGACTAGTGGACACCGGGGAGCTGTTTTTT. Its protein is CASRRLVDTGELFF.

In its sample, this clone was seen a few times. The chain couples TRBV5-1 to TRBJ2-1, with D perhaps TRBD2 (5 bases). The CDR3 loop spans 17 amino acids. The germline V gene encodes CDR1 SGHRS and CDR2 YFSETQ. V was pared by 2 bases and J by 5 bases, with 20 bases between. This CDR3 reads CASSFTGLLTGNNEQFF. As DNA, the CDR3 is TGCGCCAGCAGCTTCACCGGGCTCCTCACGGGGAACAATGAGCAGTTCTTC.